This paragraph reports one TCR beta chain. These data come from a study of T cells in localized non-small cell lung cancer. Repertoires were generated with immunoSEQ multiplex PCR, while TCRdb's copy carries only in-frame clones and drops some. The table shows approximately 54,000 clones, with over 75% occurring only once. The sequencing here drew on peripheral blood, taken before any cancer treatment. This TCR was recovered from a female donor at least 60 years old with stage II squamous cell lung carcinoma.

CDR3 nucleotides: TGTGCCAGCAGCCGGGACCGAGAAGAGACCCAGTACTTC. Protein: CASSRDREETQYF. The chain employs TRBV5-4 and TRBJ2-5; D is possibly TRBD1 or TRBD2 (5 bases each). Germline-derived CDR1 and CDR2 are SGHNT and YYREEE (reference sequence). The CDR3 consists of 13 residues. V lost 4 bases, J lost 3 bases, and 10 bases lay in between. The variable domain in full, completed from reference TRBV5-4 and TRBJ2-5, reads ETGVTQSPTHLIKTRGQQVTLRCSSQSGHNTVSWYQQALGQGPQFIFQYYREEENGRGNFPPRFSGLQFPNYSSELNVNALELDDSALYLCASSRDREETQYFGPGTRLLVL.